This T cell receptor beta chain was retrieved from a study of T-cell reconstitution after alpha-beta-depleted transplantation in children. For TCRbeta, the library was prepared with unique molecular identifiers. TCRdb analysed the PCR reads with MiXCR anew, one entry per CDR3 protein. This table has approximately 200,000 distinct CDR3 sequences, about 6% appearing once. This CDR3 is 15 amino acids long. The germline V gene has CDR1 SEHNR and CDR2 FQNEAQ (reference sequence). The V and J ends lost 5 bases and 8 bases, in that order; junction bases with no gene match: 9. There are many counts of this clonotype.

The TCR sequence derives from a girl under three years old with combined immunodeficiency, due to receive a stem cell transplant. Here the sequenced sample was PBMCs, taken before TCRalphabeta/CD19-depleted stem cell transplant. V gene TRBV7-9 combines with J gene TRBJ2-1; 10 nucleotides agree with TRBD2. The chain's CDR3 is CASSQPGLATDEQFF. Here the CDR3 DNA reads TGTGCCAGCAGCCAGCCGGGACTAGCGACCGATGAGCAGTTCTTC.